This T cell receptor beta chain was captured by sequencing in a study of shared clonotypes between healthy human individuals. V shed 6 bases and J 8 bases; nucleotides not matched to a gene: 11. The germline CDR1 and CDR2 sequences are SEHNR and FQNEAQ (reference sequence). The CDR3 totals 15 residues. Profiled with immunoSEQ multiplex PCR; TCRdb holds only in-frame clones, not every one. The sample shows approximately 700,000 clones, approximately 73% of them seen only once. This rearrangement joins TRBV7-9 to TRBJ2-1; 9 nucleotides agree with TRBD1. Input material: memory CD4+ T cells sorted from blood. Regarding subset: CD45RA-negative fraction. The sequence was collected from a woman between 25 and 40 years old in good health. The CDR3 DNA follows: TGTGCCAGCAGTCCTCCCCACAGGGGGCAGGATGAGCAGTTCTTC. Protein: CASSPPHRGQDEQFF. The full variable domain, completed using reference TRBV7-9 and TRBJ2-1, is DTGVSQNPRHKITKRGQNVTFRCDPISEHNRLYWYRQTLGQGPEFLTYFQNEAQLEKSRLLSDRFSAERPKGSFSTLEIQRTEQGDSAMYLCASSPPHRGQDEQFFGPGTRLTVL.